This T cell receptor beta chain derives from a study of Ad26.COV2.S vaccination and SARS-CoV-2 variants. This clone has just one count. Antigen specificity is unknown. Treatment: around 19 received Ad26.COV2.S at low or high dose, single or two shots; roughly five received placebo; per-sample allocation not given. Each sample was drawn 63 days after the first injection (of vaccine or placebo). This Boston cohort included adults aged 18-55 years. Germline loops: CDR1 LNHNV, CDR2 YYDKDF (reference sequence). V lost 3 bases and J lost 5, with 16 bases in between. This CDR3 has 15 residues. Only in-frame clones appear in the TCRdb table, and some are missing; sequencing was by immunoSEQ multiplex PCR. Of roughly 350,000 clones listed, less than 90% were seen once; the top ten hold 5.5% to 7%. General study points: Post-vaccination breadth of spike-specific CD8+ and CD4+ T cell responses was reportedly substantial.

The receptor's source is a person aged 18 to 65 who received the Ad26.COV2.S COVID-19 vaccine or a placebo. The source material was peripheral blood, sampled in a trial of Ad26.COV2.S vaccine versus placebo. The chain couples TRBV15 to TRBJ1-2, with D maybe TRBD1 (6 bases). CDR3 sequence (DNA): TGTGCCACCAGCAGGGGGAAACAGGGATTATATGGCTACACCTTC. Protein: CATSRGKQGLYGYTF. The whole variable domain, filled in from reference TRBV15 and TRBJ1-2, reads DAMVIQNPRYQVTQFGKPVTLSCSQTLNHNVMYWYQQKSSQAPKLLFHYYDKDFNNEADTPDNFQSRRPNTSFCFLDIRSPGLGDTAMYLCATSRGKQGLYGYTFGSGTRLTVV.